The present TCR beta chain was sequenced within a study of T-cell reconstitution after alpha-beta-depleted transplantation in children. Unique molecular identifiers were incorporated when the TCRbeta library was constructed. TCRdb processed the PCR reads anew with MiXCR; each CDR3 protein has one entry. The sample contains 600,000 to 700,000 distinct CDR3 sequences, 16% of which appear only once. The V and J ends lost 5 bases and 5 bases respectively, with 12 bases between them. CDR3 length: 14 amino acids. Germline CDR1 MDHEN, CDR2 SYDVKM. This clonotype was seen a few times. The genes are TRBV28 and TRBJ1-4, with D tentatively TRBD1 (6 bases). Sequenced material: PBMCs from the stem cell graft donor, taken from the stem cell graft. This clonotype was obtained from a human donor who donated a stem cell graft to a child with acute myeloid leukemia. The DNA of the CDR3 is TGTGCCAGCAGTAGGACAGACCTGAATGAAAAACTGTTTTTT. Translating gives CASSRTDLNEKLFF.